The 21 T cell receptor beta chains given below trace back to one sample, sequenced in a study of blood T cells in healthy people across ages. Primers used in a second PCR of roughly 6 to 11 cycles were a sample-barcoded 5' primer and a J-beta primer mix. One entry per CDR3 protein results from TCRdb running MiXCR on the 5' RACE reads. Here the sample spans roughly 1 million distinct CDR3 sequences, about 25% being singletons. The data also belong to a second study, concerning T cells of mothers and their children.

What was sequenced was blood. The receptors were gathered from a girl aged 2 to 10 in good health.

This clonotype was observed a single time. The chain uses TRBV4-2 and TRBJ2-7; 7 bases map to TRBD1. The V segment lost 0 bases and the J segment 2 bases; nucleotides outside the gene matches: 4. There are 15 residues in the CDR3. Germline values: CDR1 LGHNA, CDR2 YNFKEQ. The CDR3 bases are TGTGCCAGCAGCCAAGAGGGGACAGATCCCTACGAGCAGTACTTC. This codes for CASSQEGTDPYEQYF.

The V call is TRBV12-3 or TRBV12-4, the J call TRBJ1-5, with a tentative D call TRBD1 (5 bases). This CDR3 comprises 16 residues. Deletions cut 5 bases from V and 8 bases from J, with 22 bases between. CDR3 in DNA: TGTGCCAGCAGTCCCTCCGGGGCTCCCACGTGGGAGCCCCAGCATTTT. Translation: CASSPSGAPTWEPQHF.

This clonotype was seen a handful of times. The CDR3 nucleotides are TGTGCCAGCAGTTCCCGAACAAACAAGGCCTATGGCTACACCTTC. It translates to CASSSRTNKAYGYTF. The chain is built from TRBV6-2 or TRBV6-3 and TRBJ1-2; D not certain. The CDR3 spans 15 residues. The germline V gene has CDR1 MNHEY and CDR2 SVGEGT. The germline V and J ends were trimmed by 4 bases and 4 bases, with 16 bases remaining between them.

The chain employs TRBV5-1 and TRBJ2-3, with 7 bases aligning to TRBD2. Germline V lookup: CDR1 SGHRS, CDR2 YFSETQ. The CDR3 is 15 amino acids. The trim removed 0 bases at V and 6 bases at J, leaving 7 bases unmatched. The CDR3 here is CASSLEGLRFDTQYF. The CDR3 DNA sequence: TGCGCCAGCAGCTTGGAGGGACTAAGGTTTGATACGCAGTATTTT.

The table lists this clonotype with a few counts. The J gene is TRBJ2-3, the V gene TRBV7-9; TRBD2 agrees at 11 bases. Germline trimming cut 4 bases from V and 6 bases from J; bases unmatched to any gene: 18. The CDR3 has 19 residues. CDR1 is SEHNR and CDR2 is FQNEAQ in the germline V gene (reference sequence). The CDR3 nucleotides are TGTGCCAGCAGCTCCAGTTCGACTAGCGGGAAGTATCTAGGGGATACGCAGTATTTT. Protein: CASSSSSTSGKYLGDTQYF.

This clonotype turned up a few times. This rearrangement joins TRBV6-2 or TRBV6-3 to TRBJ2-4; D not certain. This CDR3 has 18 amino acids. Trimming took 4 bases from V and 2 from J, leaving 21 bases between them. The germline gives CDR1 MNHEY, CDR2 SVGEGT. This CDR3 reads CASSLISPLMGTKNIQYF. The CDR3 nucleotides read TGTGCCAGCAGTTTAATATCGCCGTTAATGGGAACCAAAAACATTCAGTACTTC.

The chain is built from TRBV10-3 and TRBJ1-2, with D perhaps TRBD1 (5 bases). Germline CDR1 and CDR2: ENHRY and SYGVKD. There are 13 residues in the CDR3. V lost 0 bases, J lost 8 bases, and 10 bases lay in between. In nucleotides, the CDR3 is TGTGCCATCAGTGAGTCGACTGGGGCGGGCTACACCTTC. It yields the protein CAISESTGAGYTF.

Only a few counts were recorded for this clonotype. The V gene is TRBV7-9, the J gene TRBJ2-1, with 10 bases matching TRBD1. Germline V gene lookup returns CDR1 SEHNR and CDR2 FQNEAQ (reference sequence). The CDR3 has 14 amino acids. For the CDR3, the DNA is TGTGCTTTAGGGGGGACAGGGGAGAACAATGAGCAGTTCTTC. Its protein is CALGGTGENNEQFF.

The table lists this clonotype with a few counts. The chain joins TRBV4-3 to TRBJ2-5; TRBD1 matches at 10 bases. With V trimmed by 5 bases and J by 3 bases, 9 bases remained unmatched. CDR1 and CDR2 (germline): LGHNA, YSLEER. The CDR3 has 16 amino acids. CDR3 nucleotides: TGCGCCAGCAGCAGCGTACGTGGGACAGGGGAAGAGACCCAGTACTTC. It specifies CASSSVRGTGEETQYF.

This clonotype appeared a few times. This rearrangement joins TRBV24-1 to TRBJ2-7, with 8 bases fitting TRBD1. Germline CDR1 KGHDR, CDR2 SFDVKD. The V and J ends lost 9 bases and 6 bases, in that order; junction bases with no gene match: 12. The CDR3 is 14 residues long. In nucleotides, the CDR3 is TGTGCCACCCAACCGGGACAGGAGGTGGGCGAGCAGTACTTC. It is translated as CATQPGQEVGEQYF.

This clonotype has just a few counts. The chain couples TRBV2 to TRBJ2-5, with D perhaps TRBD2 (6 bases). The tail of the sequence fits TRBJ2-7 better, so the J call may be wrong. The germline V gene has CDR1 SNHLY and CDR2 FYNNEI. This CDR3 is 14 amino acids long. The CDR3 loop is CASSLGTPPSEQYF. CDR3 DNA: TGTGCCAGCAGCCTTGGGACTCCGCCTAGCGAGCAGTACTTC.

The V call is TRBV18, the J call TRBJ2-6; D not certain. V lost 2 bases, J lost 0 bases, and 5 bases lay in between. The CDR3 totals 15 residues. Germline V CDR1 and CDR2: KGHSH, LQKENI. The CDR3 DNA reads TGTGCCAGCTCACCAATGGTCTCTGGGGCCAACGTCCTGACTTTC. As protein: CASSPMVSGANVLTF.

In this sample, this clonotype turned up a few times. V gene TRBV7-3 combines with J gene TRBJ2-5; 11 nucleotides line up with TRBD2. The better agreement between TRBJ2-1 and the DNA end casts doubt on the J call. This CDR3 is 13 amino acids long. CDR1 SGHTA and CDR2 FQGTGA come from the germline V gene. The CDR3 loop reads CASRPSGGNEQFF. The CDR3 nucleotides are TGTGCCAGCAGACCTAGCGGGGGGAATGAGCAGTTCTTC.

This chain links TRBV20-1 with TRBJ2-3; D might be TRBD2 (5 bases). This CDR3 is 11 amino acids long. Germline V gene lookup returns CDR1 DFQATT and CDR2 SNEGSKA (reference sequence). V lost 5 bases and J 6 bases, leaving 9 bases between the germline ends. CDR3 protein: CSAEREDTQYF. The CDR3 DNA sequence: TGCAGTGCTGAAAGGGAGGATACGCAGTATTTT.

V usage is TRBV29-1 and J usage is TRBJ1-6; perhaps TRBD1 as D (5 bases). The CDR3 runs to 15 residues. Germline V lookup: CDR1 SQVTM, CDR2 ANQGSEA. Trimming left V 4 bases short and J 0 bases short, with 10 bases between. Here the CDR3 reads CSVGEGSSYNSPLHF. The DNA for the CDR3 is TGCAGCGTTGGGGAGGGGAGCTCCTATAATTCACCCCTCCACTTT.

There are a few counts of this clonotype. The J gene is TRBJ2-3, the V gene TRBV7-2, with TRBD2 identical over 7 bases. The germline V gene encodes CDR1 SGHTA and CDR2 FQGNSA. The CDR3 extends over 16 amino acids. V gave up 8 bases and J gave up 2 bases; unmatched junction bases: 13. The CDR3: CASLLEGGRITDTQYF. In DNA form, the CDR3 reads TGTGCCAGCCTCCTGGAAGGCGGGAGAATCACAGATACGCAGTATTTT.

This sequence joins TRBV11-2 and TRBJ2-7; D perhaps matches TRBD2 (6 bases). Germline V gene data show CDR1 as SGHAT and CDR2 as FQNNGV. The V gene lost 1 base and the J gene lost 7 bases, with 14 bases spanning the gap. This CDR3 is built from 14 residues. CDR3 sequence (DNA): TGTGCCAGCAGCTTAGGAGCGGGCCCAGGGGAGCAGTACTTC. Its translation: CASSLGAGPGEQYF.

A few counts support this clonotype. This rearrangement joins TRBV29-1 to TRBJ2-4; 9 positions agree with TRBD1. With 2 bases clipped from V and 6 bases from J, the junction kept 2 bases outside the gene matches. The CDR3 is 13 amino acids. Germline assignment: CDR1 SQVTM and CDR2 ANQGSEA. The DNA for the CDR3 is TGCAGCGTTGAATTGGACAGGGGAAACATTCAGTACTTC. This gives the protein CSVELDRGNIQYF.

The chain combines TRBV6-5 with TRBJ2-1; 9 bases fit TRBD2. The CDR3 is 12 residues long. Germline V lookup: CDR1 MNHEY, CDR2 SVGAGI. J lost 10 bases, V lost 6 bases, and 4 bases had no gene match. The CDR3 nucleotides read TGTGCCAGCAGCAGCGGGGGGTGGGAGCAGTTCTTC. It codes for CASSSGGWEQFF.

This clonotype was seen a handful of times. The V and J genes are TRBV12-3 or TRBV12-4 and TRBJ2-1; D is unclear. This CDR3 spans 12 amino acids. The V end was cut by 6 bases, the J end by 6 bases, with 9 bases between. The CDR3 here is CASSPLANEQFF. The CDR3 DNA reads TGTGCCAGCAGCCCTCTGGCCAATGAGCAGTTCTTC.

This clonotype has a handful of counts. V usage is TRBV28 and J usage is TRBJ2-5; D possibly matches TRBD1 or TRBD2 (5 bases each). Germline CDR1 is MDHEN and CDR2 is SYDVKM. V lost 3 bases and J 5 bases, leaving 10 bases between the germline ends. The CDR3 totals 13 residues. CDR3 protein: CASSLGTWETQYF. Written as DNA, the CDR3 is TGTGCCAGCAGTTTGGGGACCTGGGAGACCCAGTACTTC.